This T cell receptor beta chain was sequenced during a study of OX40 agonist ivuxolimab in advanced cancers. Trimming took 1 base from V and 0 from J, leaving 7 bases between them. The length of the CDR3 is 15 residues. Germline V gene sequence: CDR1 SGHAT, CDR2 FQNNGV. Produced via immunoSEQ multiplex PCR; TCRdb's table is partial and in-frame only. Among 55,000 to 65,000 clones, about 85% were seen once, and the ten largest hold 3%. The chain carries TRBV11-2 and TRBJ1-3; D is unresolved. The material sequenced was CD4+ or CD8+ T cells sorted from blood, taken in a trial of the OX40 agonist ivuxolimab. The receptor was derived from an adult with an advanced solid tumor such as melanoma, head and neck, liver or kidney cancer. This chain's CDR3 is CASSLVAGSGNTIYF. The DNA of the CDR3 is TGTGCCAGCAGCTTAGTGGCGGGCTCTGGAAACACCATATATTTT.